This T cell receptor beta chain was found in a study of Tregs in tolerant kidney transplant recipients. Overall study: Recipients received nonmyeloablative bone marrow transplants from related graft donors, with transient mixed chimerism.

Unstimulated Tregs (CD4+CD25+CD127-) and CD4+CD25- non-Tregs were sorted from PBMCs. Before regulatory T cell sorting, thawed PBMCs rested overnight at 37°C in about 220 IU/ml IL-2. As concerns this clone: As yet, its antigen is unknown.

Assay: immunoSEQ multiplex PCR; the TCRdb copy retains only in-frame clones and omits some. The sample has roughly 80,000 clones; 80% to 95% are singletons. Findings of the study overall: This study did not directly address biological reproducibility.

J gave up 7 bases and V 5 bases, and 9 bases lay outside the gene matches. Germline V gene data show CDR1 as MNHEY and CDR2 as SVGAGI. The CDR3 runs 14 residues. The chain combines TRBV6-5 with TRBJ2-7; TRBD2 matches at 9 bases. Specimen: Tregs from blood, collected before the transplant. The source is a human donor who received a combined kidney and bone marrow transplant. The CDR3 protein is CASSVAAGGPEQYF. CDR3 bases: TGTGCCAGCAGTGTAGCCGCGGGAGGGCCGGAGCAGTACTTC.